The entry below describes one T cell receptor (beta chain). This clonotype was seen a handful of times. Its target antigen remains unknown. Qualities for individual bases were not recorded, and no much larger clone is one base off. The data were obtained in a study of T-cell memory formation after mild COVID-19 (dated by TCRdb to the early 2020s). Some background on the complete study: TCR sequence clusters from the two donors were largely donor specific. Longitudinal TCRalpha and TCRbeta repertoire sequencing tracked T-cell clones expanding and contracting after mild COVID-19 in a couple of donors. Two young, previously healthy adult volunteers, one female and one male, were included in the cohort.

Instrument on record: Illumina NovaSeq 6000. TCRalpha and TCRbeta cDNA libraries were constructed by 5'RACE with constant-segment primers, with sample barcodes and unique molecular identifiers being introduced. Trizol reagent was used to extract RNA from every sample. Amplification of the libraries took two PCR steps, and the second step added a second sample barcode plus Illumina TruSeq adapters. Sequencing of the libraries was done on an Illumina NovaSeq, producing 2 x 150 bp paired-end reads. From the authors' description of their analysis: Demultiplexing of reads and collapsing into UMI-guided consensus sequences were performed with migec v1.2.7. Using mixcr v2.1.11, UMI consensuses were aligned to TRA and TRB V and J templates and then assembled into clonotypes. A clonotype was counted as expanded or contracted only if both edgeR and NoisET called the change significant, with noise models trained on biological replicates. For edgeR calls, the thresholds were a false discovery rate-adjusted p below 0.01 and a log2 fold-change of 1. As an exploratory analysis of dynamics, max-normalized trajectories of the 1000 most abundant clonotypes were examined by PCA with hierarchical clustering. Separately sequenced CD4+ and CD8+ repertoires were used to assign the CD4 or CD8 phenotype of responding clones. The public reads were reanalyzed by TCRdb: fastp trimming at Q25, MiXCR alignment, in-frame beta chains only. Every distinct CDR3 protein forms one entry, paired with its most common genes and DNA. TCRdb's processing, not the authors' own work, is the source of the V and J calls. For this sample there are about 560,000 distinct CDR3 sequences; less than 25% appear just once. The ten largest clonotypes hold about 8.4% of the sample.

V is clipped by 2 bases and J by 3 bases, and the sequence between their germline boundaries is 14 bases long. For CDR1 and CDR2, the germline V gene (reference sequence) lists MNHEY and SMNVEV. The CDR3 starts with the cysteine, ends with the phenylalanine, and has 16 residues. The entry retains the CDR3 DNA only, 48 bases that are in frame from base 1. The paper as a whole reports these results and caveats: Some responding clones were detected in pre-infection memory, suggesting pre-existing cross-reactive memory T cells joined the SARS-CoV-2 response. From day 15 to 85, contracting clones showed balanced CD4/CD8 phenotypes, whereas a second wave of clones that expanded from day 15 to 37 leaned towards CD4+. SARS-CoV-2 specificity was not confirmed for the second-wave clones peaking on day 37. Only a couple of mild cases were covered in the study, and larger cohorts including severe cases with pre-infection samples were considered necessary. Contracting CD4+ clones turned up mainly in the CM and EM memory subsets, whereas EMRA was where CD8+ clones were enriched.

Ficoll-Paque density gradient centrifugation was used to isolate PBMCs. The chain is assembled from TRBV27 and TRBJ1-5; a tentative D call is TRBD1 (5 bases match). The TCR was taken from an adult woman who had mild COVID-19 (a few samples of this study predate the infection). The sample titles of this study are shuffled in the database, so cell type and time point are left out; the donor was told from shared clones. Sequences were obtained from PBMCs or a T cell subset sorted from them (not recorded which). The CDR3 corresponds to CASSLGGSAINQPQHF. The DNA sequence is TGTGCCAGCAGTTTAGGGGGTTCGGCTATCAATCAGCCCCAGCATTTT.